A single sample gave rise to the 28 T cell receptor beta chains below, sequenced in a study of T cells in Graves' hyperthyroidism and ophthalmopathy (dated by TCRdb to between 2018 and 2020). Libraries were built with multiplex PCR. TCRdb names Illumina HiSeq 2000 as the instrument used. Amplification of TCR beta CDR3 regions was carried out from RNA transcripts. The first round of RT-PCR for the TCR CDR3 was performed with the HTBI primer set and the Qiagen OneStep RT-PCR kit. The public reads were reanalyzed by TCRdb: fastp trimming at Q25, MiXCR alignment, in-frame beta chains only. Each CDR3 protein appears once, grouped with its most common genes and DNA. The sample records around 290,000 distinct CDR3 sequences, 17% of which are singletons. Together, the top ten hold approximately 60% of the sample. Sequences were obtained from blood. Source of these receptors: a woman aged 55-70 years with Graves' ophthalmopathy.

This clonotype has a handful of counts. The CDR3 reads CASSVGYDGGKQSGLFF. The CDR3 DNA is TGTGCCAGCAGCGTAGGTTATGATGGGGGCAAGCAGTCGGGACTGTTTTTT. This sequence joins TRBV9 and TRBJ2-2, with a weak D call TRBD1 (6 bases). This CDR3 has 17 residues. V shed 0 bases and J shed 14 bases, with 26 bases lying between them. Germline loops: CDR1 SGDLS, CDR2 YYNGEE.

This clonotype was counted between two and nine times. The V and J genes are TRBV10-3 and TRBJ2-6; 7 bases agree with TRBD1. There are 17 residues in the CDR3. J lost 4 bases, V lost 4 bases, and 10 bases had no gene match. Germline V gives CDR1 ENHRY, CDR2 SYGVKD. In DNA form, the CDR3 reads TGTGCCATCAGTGGATCATACAGGGGTAGCGGGGCCAACGTCCTGACTTTC. This sequence encodes CAISGSYRGSGANVLTF.

This chain connects TRBV18 to TRBJ1-4; D unresolved. CDR3 length: 15 amino acids. Trimming cost V 0 bases and J 8 bases, with 13 bases left between them. In germline, CDR1 is KGHSH, CDR2 LQKENI. The CDR3 here is CASSPPGGPQEKLFF. In DNA, the CDR3 is TGTGCCAGCTCACCACCGGGCGGGCCTCAAGAAAAACTGTTTTTT. Complete variable domain (other parts from reference TRBV18 and TRBJ1-4): NAGVMQNPRHLVRRRGQEARLRCSPMKGHSHVYWYRQLPEEGLKFMVYLQKENIIDESGMPKERFSAEFPKEGPSILRIQQVVRGDSAAYFCASSPPGGPQEKLFFGSGTQLSVL.

In its sample, this clonotype was seen many times. V usage is TRBV2 and J usage is TRBJ2-1; D is perhaps TRBD1 (7 bases). CDR1 is SNHLY, CDR2 FYNNEI, per germline. The CDR3 extends over 14 amino acids. With 7 bases removed from V and 4 bases from J, the gap between germline ends came to 14 bases. The CDR3 coding sequence is TGTGCCAGCACTGGGCAGGGGGGATACAATGAGCAGTTCTTC. It encodes CASTGQGGYNEQFF.

This clonotype was seen many times. The V gene is TRBV18, the J gene TRBJ1-3; D is undetermined. The CDR3 contains 14 residues. With 3 bases removed from V and 4 bases from J, the gap between germline ends came to 10 bases. Germline lookup yields CDR1 KGHSH and CDR2 LQKENI. This CDR3 is CASSPDGAGNTIYF. For the CDR3, the DNA is TGTGCCAGCTCACCTGACGGTGCAGGAAACACCATATATTTT.

This clonotype was seen a handful of times. This chain connects TRBV20-1 to TRBJ2-4; tentative D call: TRBD2 (5 bases). V shed 5 bases and J shed 2 bases, with 7 bases lying between them. Germline CDR1 is DFQATT and CDR2 is SNEGSKA (reference sequence). CDR3 length: 12 amino acids. This chain's CDR3 is CSASGTKNIQYF. As DNA, the CDR3 is TGCAGTGCTTCCGGGACCAAAAACATTCAGTACTTC.

In this sample, this clonotype turned up many times. The chain combines TRBV5-8 with TRBJ1-1; D may be TRBD1 (5 bases). Germline lookup yields CDR1 SGHTS and CDR2 YDEGEE. Trimming took off 5 bases at V and 5 bases at J, with 19 bases between the two ends. The CDR3 runs 15 residues. In DNA form, the CDR3 reads TGTGCCAGCAGACCCTATATCGGGGGGGGGACTGAAGCTTTCTTT. Amino acids: CASRPYIGGGTEAFF.

The sample holds a few counts of this clonotype. The CDR3 loop is CSAREGPRWSPLHF. The DNA for the CDR3 is TGCAGTGCTAGAGAAGGTCCGCGGTGGTCACCCCTCCACTTT. This sequence joins TRBV20-1 and TRBJ1-6; no definite D call. There are 14 residues in the CDR3. V was pared by 0 bases and J by 10 bases, with 13 bases between. Per germline, CDR1 DFQATT and CDR2 SNEGSKA (reference sequence).

This clonotype was detected ten times or more. The V and J genes are TRBV20-1 and TRBJ1-2; D not resolved. The V end was cut by 5 bases, the J end by 8 bases, with 18 bases between. The CDR3 sequence is 13 residues long. Germline values: CDR1 DFQATT, CDR2 SNEGSKA (reference sequence). CDR3 in DNA: TGCAGTGCTTCGGACCAAACGGTGTCGGGCTACACCTTC. Its translation: CSASDQTVSGYTF.

In this sample, this clonotype turned up a few times. V and J are TRBV7-9 and TRBJ1-1, with D perhaps matching TRBD1 (5 bases). The V and J ends lost 5 bases and 4 bases respectively, with 20 bases between them. The V gene's germline CDR1 is SEHNR and CDR2 FQNEAQ (reference sequence). CDR3 length: 16 amino acids. The CDR3 is CASSPGGGGYGTEAFF. The CDR3 bases are TGTGCCAGCAGCCCCGGGGGGGGGGGTTACGGCACTGAAGCTTTCTTT.

This clonotype has ten or more counts. This rearrangement joins TRBV6-2 or TRBV6-3 to TRBJ2-7; D is perhaps TRBD1 or TRBD2 (5 bases each). Germline V gene sequence: CDR1 MNHEY, CDR2 SVGEGT. This CDR3 contains 19 residues. The V and J ends lost 7 bases and 0 bases respectively, with 28 bases between them. CDR3 region: CASTYSPRDGKRGSYEQYF. The CDR3 region has the DNA TGTGCCAGCACCTACTCTCCCAGGGACGGGAAGCGCGGCTCCTACGAGCAGTACTTC.

This clonotype is a singleton in its sample. The V gene is TRBV15, the J gene TRBJ1-2, with TRBD1 as a possible D gene (6 bases). The CDR3 length is 15 residues. From germline, CDR1 is LNHNV and CDR2 YYDKDF (reference sequence). V was shortened by 1 base and J by 1 base, with 10 bases between the two germline ends. In DNA form, the CDR3 reads TGTGCCACCAGCAGAGCAGGACAGATTAACTATGGCTACACCTTC. It translates to CATSRAGQINYGYTF.

Details on this clonotype: This may be a read error: a much more frequent sequence differs by one nucleotide. This rearrangement joins TRBV7-9 to TRBJ1-1; TRBD1 agrees at 7 bases. Germline V lookup: CDR1 SEHNR, CDR2 FQNEAQ (reference sequence). The CDR3 has 14 amino acids. The CDR3 DNA reads as TGTGCCATCAGCTTACAGGGGCGAAGCACTGAAGCTTTCTTT. Its translation is CAISLQGRSTEAFF.

The rearrangement uses TRBV7-2 and TRBJ2-1, with a possible D match to TRBD2 (6 bases). V lost 2 bases, J lost 1 base, and 18 bases lay in between. The CDR3 has 18 residues. Germline CDR1 reads SGHTA; CDR2 reads FQGNSA. The CDR3: CASSLMGLLGGSYNEQFF. The CDR3 region has the DNA TGTGCCAGCAGCTTAATGGGTCTGTTGGGGGGTTCCTACAATGAGCAGTTCTTC.

Regarding this clonotype: A clone one base away is much larger, so this may be a read error. This chain uses TRBV20-1 with TRBJ2-1; 10 bases agree with TRBD2. This CDR3 spans 15 amino acids. The ends lost 5 bases at V and 10 bases at J; junction bases unmatched: 14. The germline gives CDR1 DFQATT, CDR2 SNEGSKA (reference sequence). The CDR3 spells CSAGPGTSVILEQFF. In DNA form, the CDR3 reads TGCAGTGCTGGACCCGGGACTAGCGTTATATTGGAGCAGTTCTTC.

This clonotype showed up many times. This rearrangement joins TRBV3-1 to TRBJ2-7; 7 bases map to TRBD1. The CDR3 contains 17 residues. The J segment lost 7 bases and the V segment lost 2 bases, leaving 17 bases of the junction unmatched. The germline V gene encodes CDR1 LGHDT and CDR2 YNNKEL (reference sequence). The DNA for the CDR3 is TGTGCCAGCAGCCAACCTGTCTGGGGACAGATCCGTGTGGAGCAGTACTTC. The encoded protein is CASSQPVWGQIRVEQYF.

The chain carries TRBV6-1 and TRBJ1-2; TRBD1 agrees at 9 bases. The CDR3 is 16 residues long. J gave up 8 bases and V 2 bases, and 12 bases lay outside the gene matches. Germline loops: CDR1 MNHNS, CDR2 SASEGT. The CDR3 protein is CASSESISWTGEGYTF. Here the CDR3 DNA reads TGTGCCAGCAGTGAATCGATCAGTTGGACAGGGGAAGGCTACACCTTC.

This clonotype was counted many times. This chain joins TRBV5-1 and TRBJ1-4; D is possibly TRBD1 (6 bases). This CDR3 has 14 amino acids. The germline gives CDR1 SGHRS, CDR2 YFSETQ. The ends were cut back, 0 bases at V and 7 bases at J, with 10 bases in the middle. This CDR3 reads CASSLEGGAEKLFF. The CDR3 DNA is TGCGCCAGCAGCTTGGAGGGGGGGGCTGAAAAACTGTTTTTT.

A few counts support this clonotype. The rearrangement links TRBV5-6 to TRBJ2-1; weak D call: TRBD1 (5 bases). CDR3 size: 17 residues. The V end lost 0 bases, the J end lost 3 bases, and 16 bases lay between the germline ends. Germline CDR1 is SGHDT and CDR2 is YYEEEE. CDR3 in amino acids: CASSLAEAGLVYNEQFF. CDR3 DNA: TGTGCCAGCAGCTTGGCCGAGGCAGGGTTGGTCTACAATGAGCAGTTCTTC. Complete variable domain (other parts from reference TRBV5-6 and TRBJ2-1): DAGVTQSPTHLIKTRGQQVTLRCSPKSGHDTVSWYQQALGQGPQFIFQYYEEEERQRGNFPDRFSGHQFPNYSSELNVNALLLGDSALYLCASSLAEAGLVYNEQFFGPGTRLTVL.

This rearrangement joins TRBV18 to TRBJ2-2, with a possible D match to TRBD2 (6 bases). Deletions cut 3 bases from V and 5 bases from J, with 19 bases between. The CDR3 spans 17 residues. Germline V lookup: CDR1 KGHSH, CDR2 LQKENI. The CDR3 DNA reads as TGTGCCAGCTCACCCCGAATAGCGGCACAATCTACCGGGGAGCTGTTTTTT. Translated: CASSPRIAAQSTGELFF.

This clonotype was seen many times. V and J are TRBV11-2 and TRBJ2-2; perhaps TRBD2 as D (5 bases). The V end lost 5 bases, the J end lost 6 bases, and 13 bases lay between the germline ends. Germline CDR1 and CDR2: SGHAT and FQNNGV. The CDR3 spans 14 residues. The CDR3 loop is CASSRVWGAGELFF. The CDR3 DNA is TGTGCCAGCAGCCGGGTGTGGGGAGCCGGGGAGCTGTTTTTT.

This clonotype has ten or more counts. The V call is TRBV19, the J call TRBJ1-1; D remains unclear. With 1 base removed from V and 4 bases from J, the gap between germline ends came to 13 bases. In germline, CDR1 is LNHDA, CDR2 SQIVND (reference sequence). This CDR3 has 15 amino acids. The CDR3 DNA follows: TGTGCCAGTAGTATAGCGCGCGGGGTTGGCACTGAAGCTTTCTTT. Translated, it gives CASSIARGVGTEAFF.

J is TRBJ2-5 and V is TRBV25-1; D might be TRBD1 (6 bases). The CDR3 extends over 15 amino acids. The germline V gene has CDR1 MGHDK and CDR2 SYGVNS. Trimming stripped 4 bases from V and 5 bases from J, with 17 bases between. The chain's CDR3 is CASSATRGGWETQYF. In nucleotides, the CDR3 is TGTGCCAGCAGTGCGACCCGAGGGGGTTGGGAGACCCAGTACTTC.

V gene TRBV6-5 combines with J gene TRBJ1-2, with D possibly being TRBD1 (5 bases). V was shortened by 2 bases and J by 3 bases, with 10 bases between the two germline ends. CDR3 length: 14 amino acids. CDR1 and CDR2 from the germline V gene are MNHEY and SVGAGI. CDR3 loop: CASSYPGQDYGYTF. CDR3 sequence (DNA): TGTGCCAGCAGTTACCCCGGACAAGACTATGGCTACACCTTC.

This clonotype was observed many times. The chain carries TRBV5-6 and TRBJ2-7; D gene ambiguous. V was clipped by 4 bases and J by 3 bases, with 14 bases between them. The CDR3 totals 14 residues. Germline CDR1 reads SGHDT; CDR2 reads YYEEEE. In nucleotides, the CDR3 is TGTGCCAGCAGCCCACGGTGGGCCGTCTACGAGCAGTACTTC. It yields the protein CASSPRWAVYEQYF.

This clonotype occurred a few times. The chain combines TRBV6-1 with TRBJ1-2; D is undetermined. V was shortened by 2 bases and J by 3 bases, with 13 bases between the two germline ends. The CDR3 length is 15 residues. The germline V gene has CDR1 MNHNS and CDR2 SASEGT. CDR3 sequence: CASSENPLGYYGYTF. DNA of the CDR3: TGTGCCAGCAGTGAAAACCCGCTGGGGTACTATGGCTACACCTTC.

This clonotype occurred many times. The V call is TRBV28, the J call TRBJ2-1; 12 nucleotides align to TRBD1. Trimming cost V 4 bases and J 8 bases; bases outside gene matches: 6. Germline-derived CDR1 and CDR2 are MDHEN and SYDVKM. This CDR3 region has 15 residues. CDR3 DNA sequence: TGTGCCAGCAGTTCATCCGGGACAGGGGGCGATGAGCAGTTCTTC. It codes for CASSSSGTGGDEQFF.

The chain couples TRBV10-3 to TRBJ2-5; 7 nucleotides align to TRBD2. The trim removed 4 bases at V and 2 bases at J, leaving 1 base unmatched. CDR3 size: 13 residues. Germline CDR1 reads ENHRY; CDR2 reads SYGVKD. The CDR3 sequence is CAISASGQETQYF. As DNA, the CDR3 is TGTGCCATCAGTGCTAGCGGACAAGAGACCCAGTACTTC.